This T cell receptor (beta chain) was found in a study of CD4+ T cells in melanoma (dated by TCRdb to 2021 to 2024). With respect to the entire study: The study investigated neoantigen-specific CD4+ T cells in human melanoma. The investigation overall reported the following: According to the report, neoantigen-specific CD4+ T cells in melanoma displayed diverse differentiation states. The report described a correlation between neoantigen-specific CD4+ T cells and the function of CD8+ T cells, macrophages and B cells.

Libraries were built with the immunoSEQ multiplex PCR assay. TCRdb obtained this table from immuneACCESS and retained in-frame rearrangements with V and J assigned. These tables miss some clones; where compared with another copy, unresolved V genes account for less than half of the shortfall, and the remainder is unexplained. This sample holds around 15,000 clones; approximately 80% were observed only once. Clones ranked in the top ten supply roughly 6% of the sample. To note about this clone: Its antigen target is currently unknown. No base quality values were provided; no much bigger clone lies one nucleotide off. This sample includes further DNA sequences coding for the same CDR3.

The CDR3 contains 14 residues, cysteine and phenylalanine counted. Just CDR3 DNA is preserved here, 42 bases in frame from base 1. V is shortened by 1 base, J by 3 bases, and the region joining them spans 10 bases. CDR1 and CDR2 are drawn from the germline V gene: SGHTS, YDEGEE. The donors were people with melanoma. Input material: cells from a culture (not recorded whether cultured in vitro). The chain links TRBV5-8 with TRBJ1-2; the best D guess is TRBD1, with 5 bases matching. This clonotype was obtained from a human donor with melanoma. For the CDR3, the sequence is CASSLTGTDYGYTF. In nucleotides, the sequence is TGTGCCAGCAGCTTGACTGGGACGGACTATGGCTACACCTTC.